This T cell receptor (beta chain) was profiled in a study of blood T cell repertoires in COVID-19. The table came from immunoSEQ multiplex PCR; TCRdb's copy has only in-frame clones and leaves some out. The sample lists about 71,000 clones; around 85% were seen once. The CDR3 totals 15 residues. Germline V gene data show CDR1 as SNHLY and CDR2 as FYNNEI. V lost 6 bases to trimming and J lost 6 bases, with 20 bases between them. The source is an elderly man with acute or convalescent COVID-19. The sample taken for sequencing was peripheral blood. The chain links TRBV2 to TRBJ1-2; unclear D gene. The CDR3 DNA is TGTGCCAGCAGCGAGCAGCCCCCCGAGGGAGATGGCTACACCTTC. This codes for CASSEQPPEGDGYTF. Full variable domain (remainder filled in from reference TRBV2 and TRBJ1-2): EPEVTQTPSHQVTQMGQEVILRCVPISNHLYFYWYRQILGQKVEFLVSFYNNEISEKSEIFDDQFSVERPDGSNFTLKIRSTKLEDSAMYFCASSEQPPEGDGYTFGSGTRLTVV.